These 13 T cell receptor beta chains share one sample of origin, sequenced in a study of T cell changes during pregnancy in multiple sclerosis. The method was immunoSEQ multiplex PCR; TCRdb's version includes in-frame clones alone and lacks a portion of them. The sample has nearly 45,000 clones; 90% to 97% are singletons. Source: peripheral blood, taken in the second trimester of pregnancy. Source of these receptors: a female donor with multiple sclerosis, enrolled in a pregnancy study.

The chain couples TRBV30 to TRBJ1-4; 10 bases map to TRBD1. V lost 2 bases to trimming and J lost 5 bases; unmatched junction nucleotides: 5. Germline CDR1 reads GTSNPN; CDR2 reads SVGIG (reference sequence). The CDR3 consists of 15 residues. CDR3 in amino acids: CAWSPRDRGNEKLFF. The CDR3 DNA is TGTGCCTGGAGTCCGCGGGACAGGGGAAATGAAAAACTGTTTTTT.

The J gene is TRBJ2-5, the V gene TRBV5-4; possible D gene TRBD1, 6 bases. V was pared by 1 base and J by 1 base, with 8 bases between. The CDR3 contains 14 residues. CDR1 is SGHNT, CDR2 YYREEE, per germline (reference sequence). The CDR3: CASSLWGPQETQYF. The DNA of the CDR3 is TGTGCCAGCAGCTTGTGGGGGCCCCAAGAGACCCAGTACTTC.

Here the CDR3 reads CASTRGGHGGVDTEAFF. In nucleotides, the CDR3 is TGTGCCAGCACCCGGGGGGGGCACGGTGGGGTGGACACTGAAGCTTTCTTT. V gene TRBV2 combines with J gene TRBJ1-1, with a weak D call TRBD1 (6 bases). The CDR3 contains 17 residues. Trimming took 7 bases from V and 3 from J, leaving 24 bases between them. Per the germline V gene, CDR1 is SNHLY and CDR2 is FYNNEI.

The V call is TRBV5-1, the J call TRBJ2-3; the match to TRBD1 covers 8 bases. Germline V gene data show CDR1 as SGHRS and CDR2 as YFSETQ. V was pared by 3 bases and J by 4 bases, with 7 bases of the junction left unmatched. CDR3 length: 15 residues. CDR3 region: CASSSSNRGADTQYF. The CDR3 DNA follows: TGCGCCAGCAGCTCATCAAACAGGGGGGCAGATACGCAGTATTTT.

This sequence joins TRBV6-5 and TRBJ2-2; D perhaps matches TRBD1 (5 bases). V was pared by 6 bases and J by 5 bases, with 10 bases between. There are 13 residues in the CDR3. Looked up from germline, CDR1 is MNHEY and CDR2 is SVGAGI. The CDR3 spells CASRPDKTGELFF. Written as DNA, the CDR3 is TGTGCCAGCAGACCGGACAAAACCGGGGAGCTGTTTTTT.

The table lists this clone with a count of one. This chain links TRBV6-1 with TRBJ1-5; 9 bases are a match to TRBD1. Germline CDR1 MNHNS, CDR2 SASEGT. CDR3 size: 18 residues. The junction had 10 bases not matched to a gene; V was cut back by 2 bases and J by 2 bases. The CDR3 coding sequence is TGTGCCAGCAGTGAAACCCTACAGGGGGCCCGAGGCAATCAGCCCCAGCATTTT. Its translation: CASSETLQGARGNQPQHF.

The genes are TRBV4-1 and TRBJ2-1; the match to TRBD2 covers 8 bases. The CDR3 is made up of 17 amino acids. The V gene's germline CDR1 is MGHRA and CDR2 YSYEKL. V dropped 1 base and J dropped 0; count of bases not matched to a gene: 5. CDR3 sequence: CASSQAITSGSYNEQFF. The CDR3 DNA reads as TGCGCCAGCAGCCAAGCCATTACTAGCGGCTCCTACAATGAGCAGTTCTTC.

V and J are TRBV13 and TRBJ2-5, with TRBD2 matching 9 bases. There are 18 residues in the CDR3. The V segment lost 1 base and the J segment 0 bases; nucleotides outside the gene matches: 9. The V gene's germline CDR1 is PRHDT and CDR2 FYEKMQ (reference sequence). Here the CDR3 reads CASSLVGLAGSYQETQYF. Written as DNA, the CDR3 is TGTGCCAGCAGCTTAGTGGGTCTAGCGGGATCGTACCAAGAGACCCAGTACTTC.

V gene TRBV5-1 combines with J gene TRBJ1-2; D unresolved. The CDR3 sequence is 14 residues long. Germline values: CDR1 SGHRS, CDR2 YFSETQ. V was cut by 0 bases and J by 0 bases, with 6 bases left in between. The CDR3 DNA follows: TGCGCCAGCAGCTTGGAAAGAGCTAACTATGGCTACACCTTC. It encodes CASSLERANYGYTF.

V is TRBV10-3 and J is TRBJ2-3; the match to TRBD2 covers 8 bases. This CDR3 has 15 residues. Losses at the gene ends were 4 bases for V and 2 bases for J; bases not matched to a gene: 5. CDR1 is ENHRY and CDR2 is SYGVKD in the germline V gene. The DNA for the CDR3 is TGTGCCATCAGTGGGGACGGGAGGGCCACAGATACGCAGTATTTT. It codes for CAISGDGRATDTQYF.

The CDR3 here is CASSTRGQGAGETTEAFF. Written as DNA, the CDR3 is TGTGCCAGCAGCACTAGGGGACAGGGGGCGGGGGAGACCACTGAAGCTTTCTTT. The chain joins TRBV11-2 to TRBJ1-1; 12 nucleotides agree with TRBD1. The CDR3 is made up of 18 amino acids. Germline V gives CDR1 SGHAT, CDR2 FQNNGV. Trimming took 5 bases from V and 4 from J; bases not matched to a gene: 14.

The V and J genes are TRBV7-6 and TRBJ1-4, with 12 bases fitting TRBD1. The CDR3 contains 14 residues. Germline values: CDR1 SGHVS, CDR2 FNYEAQ. The trim removed 5 bases at V and 8 bases at J, leaving 3 bases unmatched. The CDR3 region is CASSPGQGAEKLFF. In DNA, the CDR3 is TGTGCCAGCAGCCCGGGACAGGGGGCCGAAAAACTGTTTTTT.

This chain links TRBV9 with TRBJ2-7; possibly TRBD2 for D (5 bases). This CDR3 region has 12 residues. V was trimmed by 5 bases and J by 5 bases, leaving 11 bases between them. From germline, CDR1 is SGDLS and CDR2 YYNGEE. CDR3: CASSASGDEQYF. CDR3 sequence (DNA): TGTGCCAGCAGTGCATCCGGGGACGAGCAGTACTTC.